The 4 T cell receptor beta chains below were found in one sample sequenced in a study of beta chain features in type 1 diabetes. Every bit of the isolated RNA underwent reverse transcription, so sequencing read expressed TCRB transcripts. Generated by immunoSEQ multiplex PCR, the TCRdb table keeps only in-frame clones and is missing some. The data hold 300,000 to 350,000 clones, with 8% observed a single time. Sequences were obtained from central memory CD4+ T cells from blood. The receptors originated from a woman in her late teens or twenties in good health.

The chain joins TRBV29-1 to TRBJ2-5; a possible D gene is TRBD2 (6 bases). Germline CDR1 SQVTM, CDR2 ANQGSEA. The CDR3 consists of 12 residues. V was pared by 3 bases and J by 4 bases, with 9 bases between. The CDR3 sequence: CSVEAGPETQYF. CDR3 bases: TGCAGCGTTGAGGCGGGGCCAGAGACCCAGTACTTC.

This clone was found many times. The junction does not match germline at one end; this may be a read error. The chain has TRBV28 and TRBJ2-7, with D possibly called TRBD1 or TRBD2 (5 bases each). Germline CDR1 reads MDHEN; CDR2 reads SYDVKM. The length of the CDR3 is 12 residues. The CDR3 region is CASSIWDGSKYF. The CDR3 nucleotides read TGTGCCAGCAGTATATGGGACGGGTCAAAGTACTTC.

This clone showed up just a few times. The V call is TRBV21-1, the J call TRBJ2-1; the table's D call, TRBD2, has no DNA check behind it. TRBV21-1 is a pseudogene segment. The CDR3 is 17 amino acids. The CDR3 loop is CASSPPGGGGTYNEQFF. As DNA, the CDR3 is TGTGCCAGCAGCCCCCCGGGAGGGGGTGGAACCTACAATGAGCAGTTCTTC.

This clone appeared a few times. As DNA, the CDR3 is TGTGCCACCAGCAGAGCAGACGGGGGCAGCACAGATACGCAGTATTTT. The encoded protein is CATSRADGGSTDTQYF. This chain joins TRBV15 and TRBJ2-3, with D perhaps TRBD1 or TRBD2 (6 bases each). Germline CDR1 LNHNV, CDR2 YYDKDF (reference sequence). V shed 1 base and J shed 0 bases, with 11 bases lying between them. The CDR3 length is 16 residues.